Detailed here is one T cell receptor (beta chain). 13 Jbeta primers and 60 Vbeta primers were used for the PCR. TCRdb's copy holds only in-frame clones and misses some; the assay was immunoSEQ multiplex PCR. This sample has about 55,000 clones, with 77% found just once. This sample is part of a study of cytomegalovirus exposure and HLA in healthy donors. V gave up 4 bases and J gave up 4 bases, with 11 bases separating them. The length of the CDR3 is 14 residues. Germline assignment: CDR1 SGDLS and CDR2 YYNGEE. The rearrangement joins TRBV9 to TRBJ2-2; D could derive from TRBD1 or TRBD2 (6 bases each). This TCR was sampled from a female donor in good health and CMV-seronegative. Sequencing was carried out using PBMCs. The chain's CDR3 is CASSLGGPTGELFF. The CDR3 DNA sequence: TGTGCCAGCAGCTTAGGGGGGCCCACCGGGGAGCTGTTTTTT.